This T cell receptor (beta chain) was profiled in a study of blood T cell repertoires in COVID-19. The V segment lost 7 bases and the J segment 5 bases; nucleotides outside the gene matches: 9. The length of the CDR3 is 15 residues. CDR1 is SGDLS, CDR2 YYNGEE, per germline. Source study methods: The assay estimated nucleated cells by amplifying reference gene primers. Clones were read by immunoSEQ multiplex PCR, and TCRdb kept only the in-frame ones, dropping some. V, J and clone size are those of that table, while D and trimming were read from the DNA. Among about 130,000 clones listed, 70% to 90% were seen once.

The origin of this receptor is a man in his 70s with active COVID-19. The chain recombines TRBV9 with TRBJ2-1; 10 bases line up with TRBD1. The specimen sequenced was peripheral blood. The chain's CDR3 is CASGRQGASNNEQFF. The CDR3 DNA reads as TGTGCCAGCGGGCGACAGGGGGCTAGCAACAATGAGCAGTTCTTC.